The present T cell receptor beta chain was sequenced within a study of cytomegalovirus exposure and HLA in healthy donors. General observations from the study: Cytomegalovirus-associated TCR beta chains were listed, numbering more than 150.

Only a few counts were recorded for this clone. Its antigen is not known. The donors were part of the validation cohort of over a hundred subjects. That cohort was separate from the first cohort, which comprised some 670 subjects. Germline V lookup: CDR1 SGHAT, CDR2 FQNNGV. V shed 0 bases, J shed 7 bases, and the junction held 4 bases outside the gene matches. CDR3 size: 15 residues. The protocol was immunoSEQ multiplex PCR, while the TCRdb copy is restricted to in-frame clones and leaves out a portion. Among some 59,000 clones listed, 89% were seen once. This rearrangement joins TRBV11-2 to TRBJ2-2, with 8 bases aligning to TRBD2. The clonotype originates from a woman under 30 in good health and CMV-seronegative. The sequenced sample consisted of PBMCs. This CDR3 is CASSLEGLGNGELFF. CDR3 nucleotide sequence: TGTGCCAGCAGCTTAGAGGGACTAGGGAACGGGGAGCTGTTTTTT.